Described below is a single T cell receptor (beta chain) sequence and its context. Original methodology: Estimated nucleated cell counts came from reference gene primer amplification. The data were produced by immunoSEQ multiplex PCR, yet TCRdb's version contains in-frame clones alone and is incomplete. The D gene and trimming were derived from the DNA, and the V and J assignments and clone size from that table. Altogether approximately 56,000 clones are present, over 75% being singletons, with the ten largest covering 6.9%. The data were obtained in a study of blood T cell repertoires in COVID-19. Study summary: Samples of COVID-19 (acute and convalescent) were obtained from the United States, Italy and Spain. In each case, the material was cDNA or gDNA derived from T cells, B-cell-depleted T cells, or PBMCs.

V lost 4 bases and J lost 3, with 13 bases in between. The CDR3 loop spans 14 amino acids. Germline V lookup: CDR1 MNHEY, CDR2 SMNVEV (reference sequence). The V gene is TRBV27, the J gene TRBJ2-7, with D perhaps TRBD1 (7 bases). The sample consisted of peripheral blood. The TCR originated in a man between 65 and 85 years old with active COVID-19. CDR3 loop: CASSSDRDFYEQYF. The CDR3 DNA follows: TGTGCCAGCAGTTCCGACAGGGACTTCTACGAGCAGTACTTC.